This T cell receptor (beta chain) was documented in a study of T cells in Graves' hyperthyroidism and ophthalmopathy. Study summary: Prior to any treatment, at the point of initial diagnosis, peripheral blood was collected. Study-wide results and limits: Before onset, by a median of approximately 5.9 months, the model predicted ophthalmopathy.

Using RNA transcripts as the source, TCR beta CDR3 regions were amplified. With the HTBI primer set, the TCR CDR3 went through a first round of RT-PCR. MiXCR, run by TCRdb on the multiplex PCR reads, gives a single entry per CDR3 protein. The sample gives 730,000 or so distinct CDR3 sequences, around 20% of which show up once; around 17% is in the top ten. Exclusion followed for patients with uncontrolled infection, other autoimmune disease, pregnancy or lactation. It was at first hyperthyroidism diagnosis, before any ophthalmopathy symptoms, that the blood sample was taken. The CDR3 is 13 residues long. The germline V and J ends were trimmed by 7 bases and 4 bases, with 12 bases remaining between them. From germline, CDR1 is WSHSY and CDR2 SAAADI. On this clonotype: Its antigen is as yet unknown.

The TCR comes from a woman in her forties or fifties with Graves' hyperthyroidism that later progressed to Graves' ophthalmopathy. V gene TRBV10-2 combines with J gene TRBJ2-3, with a weak D call TRBD1 (5 bases). Sequenced: blood. CDR3 protein: CASMLGPADTQYF. The CDR3 region has the DNA TGCGCCAGCATGTTGGGGCCGGCAGATACGCAGTATTTT.